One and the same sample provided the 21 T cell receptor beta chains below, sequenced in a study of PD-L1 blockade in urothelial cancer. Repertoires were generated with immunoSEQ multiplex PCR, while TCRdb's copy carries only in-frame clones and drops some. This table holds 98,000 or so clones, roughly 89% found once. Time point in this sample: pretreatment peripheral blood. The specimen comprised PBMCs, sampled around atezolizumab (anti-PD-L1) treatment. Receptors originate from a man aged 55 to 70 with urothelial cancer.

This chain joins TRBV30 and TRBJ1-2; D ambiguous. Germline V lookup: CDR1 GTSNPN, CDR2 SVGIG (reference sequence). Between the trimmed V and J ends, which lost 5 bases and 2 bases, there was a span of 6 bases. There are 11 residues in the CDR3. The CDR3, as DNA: TGTGCCTGGGGGCACAACTATGGCTACACCTTC. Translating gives CAWGHNYGYTF.

The CDR3 DNA reads TGTGCCAGCAGTAATTATCTTGGGCGGGGGGCCTCCTACGAGCAGTACTTC. Translated: CASSNYLGRGASYEQYF. This rearrangement joins TRBV27 to TRBJ2-7; TRBD2 agrees at 8 bases. This CDR3 comprises 17 residues. CDR1 is MNHEY and CDR2 is SMNVEV in the germline V gene (reference sequence). V lost 5 bases and J lost 0; bases outside the gene matches: 12.

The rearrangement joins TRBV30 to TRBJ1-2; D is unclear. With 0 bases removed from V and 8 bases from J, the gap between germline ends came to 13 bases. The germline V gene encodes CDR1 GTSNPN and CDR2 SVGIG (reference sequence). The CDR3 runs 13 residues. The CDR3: CAWSVRSDLGYTF. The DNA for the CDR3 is TGTGCCTGGAGTGTCCGAAGCGATCTGGGCTACACCTTC.

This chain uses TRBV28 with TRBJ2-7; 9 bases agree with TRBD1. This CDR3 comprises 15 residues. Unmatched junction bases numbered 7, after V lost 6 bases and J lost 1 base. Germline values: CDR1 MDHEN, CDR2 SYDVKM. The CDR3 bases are TGTGCCAGCAGCGCAACAGGGGGCGCTTCCTACGAGCAGTACTTC. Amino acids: CASSATGGASYEQYF.

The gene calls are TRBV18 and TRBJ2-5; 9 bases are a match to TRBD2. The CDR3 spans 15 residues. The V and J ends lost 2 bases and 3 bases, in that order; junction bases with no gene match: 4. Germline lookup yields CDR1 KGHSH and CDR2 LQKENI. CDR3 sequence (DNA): TGTGCCAGCTCACCAGGGGTAGCGGGAGAAGAGACCCAGTACTTC. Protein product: CASSPGVAGEETQYF.

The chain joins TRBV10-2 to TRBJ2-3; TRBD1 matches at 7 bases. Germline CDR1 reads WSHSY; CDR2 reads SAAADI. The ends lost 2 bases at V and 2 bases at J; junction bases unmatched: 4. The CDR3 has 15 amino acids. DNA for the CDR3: TGCGCCAGCAGTGAGCGGGGACAGTCCACAGATACGCAGTATTTT. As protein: CASSERGQSTDTQYF.

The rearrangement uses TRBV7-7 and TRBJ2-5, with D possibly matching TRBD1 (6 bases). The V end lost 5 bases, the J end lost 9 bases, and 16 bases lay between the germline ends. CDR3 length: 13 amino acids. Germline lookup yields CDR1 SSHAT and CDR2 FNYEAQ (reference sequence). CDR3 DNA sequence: TGTGCCAGCAGCGTGGAGCAGGGGTATCCCCAGTACTTC. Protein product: CASSVEQGYPQYF.

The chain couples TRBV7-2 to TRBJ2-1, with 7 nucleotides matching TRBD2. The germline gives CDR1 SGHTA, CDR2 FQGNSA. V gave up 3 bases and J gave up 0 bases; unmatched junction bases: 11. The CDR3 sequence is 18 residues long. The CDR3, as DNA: TGTGCCAGCAGCTTCGCGGGCGAGAGCGGGGACTCCTACAATGAGCAGTTCTTC. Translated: CASSFAGESGDSYNEQFF.

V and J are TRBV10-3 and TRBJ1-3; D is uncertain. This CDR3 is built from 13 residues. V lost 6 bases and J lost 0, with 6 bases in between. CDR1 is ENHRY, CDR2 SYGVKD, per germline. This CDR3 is CAISSDSGNTIYF. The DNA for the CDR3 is TGTGCCATCAGCAGTGACTCTGGAAACACCATATATTTT.

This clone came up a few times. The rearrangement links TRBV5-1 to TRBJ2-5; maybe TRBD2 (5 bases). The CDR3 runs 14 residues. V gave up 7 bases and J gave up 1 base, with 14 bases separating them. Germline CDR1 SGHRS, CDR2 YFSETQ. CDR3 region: CASRGRRAQETQYF. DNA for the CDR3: TGCGCCAGCCGAGGTCGGCGGGCCCAAGAGACCCAGTACTTC.

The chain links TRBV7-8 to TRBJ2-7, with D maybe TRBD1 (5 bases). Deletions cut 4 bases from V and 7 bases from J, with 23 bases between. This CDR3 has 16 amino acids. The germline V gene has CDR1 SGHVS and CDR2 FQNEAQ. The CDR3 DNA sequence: TGTGCCAGCAGCTGGCCGACGAGGTCGCAGGGTGTTGAGCAGTACTTC. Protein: CASSWPTRSQGVEQYF.

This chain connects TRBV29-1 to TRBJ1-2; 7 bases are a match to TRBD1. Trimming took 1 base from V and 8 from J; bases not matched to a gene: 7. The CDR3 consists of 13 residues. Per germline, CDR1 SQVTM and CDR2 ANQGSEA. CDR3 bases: TGCAGCGTTGAAGGGATGACAGGGTACGGCTACACCTTC. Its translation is CSVEGMTGYGYTF.

The CDR3 DNA is TGTGCCAGCAGTCCTAGGGGCAGGGGGCCTCAGCCCCAGCATTTT. Protein sequence: CASSPRGRGPQPQHF. The rearrangement links TRBV28 to TRBJ1-5, with 8 bases fitting TRBD1. The CDR3 runs 15 residues. The trim removed 5 bases at V and 6 bases at J, leaving 9 bases unmatched. Germline V gene sequence: CDR1 MDHEN, CDR2 SYDVKM.

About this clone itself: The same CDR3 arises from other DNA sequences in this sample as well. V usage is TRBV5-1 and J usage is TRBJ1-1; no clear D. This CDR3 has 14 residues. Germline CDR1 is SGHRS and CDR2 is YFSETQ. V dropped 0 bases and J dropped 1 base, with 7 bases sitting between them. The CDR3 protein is CASSLDGRNTEAFF. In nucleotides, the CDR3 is TGCGCCAGCAGCTTGGATGGCAGGAACACTGAAGCTTTCTTT.

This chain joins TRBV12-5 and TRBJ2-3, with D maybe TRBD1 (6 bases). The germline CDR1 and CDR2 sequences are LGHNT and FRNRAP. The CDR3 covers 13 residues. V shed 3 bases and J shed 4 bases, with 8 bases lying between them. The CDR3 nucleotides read TGTGCTAGTGGTTTATCAGGGGCAGATACGCAGTATTTT. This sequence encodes CASGLSGADTQYF.

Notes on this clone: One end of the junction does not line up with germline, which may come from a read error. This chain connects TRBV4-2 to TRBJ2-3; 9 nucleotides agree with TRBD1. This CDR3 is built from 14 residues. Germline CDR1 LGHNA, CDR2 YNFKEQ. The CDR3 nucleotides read TGTGCCAGCAACCAACAGGGGGCAACGGATACGCAGTATTTT. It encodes CASNQQGATDTQYF.

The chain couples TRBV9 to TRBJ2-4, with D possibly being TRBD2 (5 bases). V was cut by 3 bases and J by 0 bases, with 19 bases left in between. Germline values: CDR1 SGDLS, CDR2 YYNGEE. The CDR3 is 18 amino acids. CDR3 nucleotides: TGTGCCAGCAGCGCGGAGGCTACGAATCCTTTAGCCAAAAACATTCAGTACTTC. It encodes CASSAEATNPLAKNIQYF. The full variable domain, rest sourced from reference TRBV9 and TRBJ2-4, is DSGVTQTPKHLITATGQRVTLRCSPRSGDLSVYWYQQSLDQGLQFLIQYYNGEERAKGNILERFSAQQFPDLHSELNLSSLELGDSALYFCASSAEATNPLAKNIQYFGAGTRLSVL.

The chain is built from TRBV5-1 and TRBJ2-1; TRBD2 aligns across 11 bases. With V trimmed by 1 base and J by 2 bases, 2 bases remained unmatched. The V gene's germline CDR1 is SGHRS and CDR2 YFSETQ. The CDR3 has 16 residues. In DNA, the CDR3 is TGCGCCAGCAGCTTGTTGACTAGCGGGACCTACAATGAGCAGTTCTTC. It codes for CASSLLTSGTYNEQFF.

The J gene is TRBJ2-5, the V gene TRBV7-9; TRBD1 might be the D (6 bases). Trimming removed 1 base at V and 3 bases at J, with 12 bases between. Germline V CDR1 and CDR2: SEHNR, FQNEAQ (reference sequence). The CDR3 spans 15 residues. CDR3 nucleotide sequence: TGTGCCAGCAGCTTAGACAGGGTGATTGAAGAGACCCAGTACTTC. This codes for CASSLDRVIEETQYF.

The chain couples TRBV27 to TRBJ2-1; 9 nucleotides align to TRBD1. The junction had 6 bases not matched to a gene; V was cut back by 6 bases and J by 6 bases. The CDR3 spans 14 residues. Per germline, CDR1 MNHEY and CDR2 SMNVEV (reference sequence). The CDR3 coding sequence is TGTGCCAGCAGCCCCGGGACAGGGAGCAATGAGCAGTTCTTC. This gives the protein CASSPGTGSNEQFF.

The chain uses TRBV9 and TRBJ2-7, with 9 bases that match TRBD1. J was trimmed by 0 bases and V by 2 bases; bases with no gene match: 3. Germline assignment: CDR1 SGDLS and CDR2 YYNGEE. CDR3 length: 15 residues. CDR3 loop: CASSVGQGTSYEQYF. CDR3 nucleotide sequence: TGTGCCAGCAGCGTCGGACAGGGGACCTCCTACGAGCAGTACTTC. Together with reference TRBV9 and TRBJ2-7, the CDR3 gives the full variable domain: DSGVTQTPKHLITATGQRVTLRCSPRSGDLSVYWYQQSLDQGLQFLIQYYNGEERAKGNILERFSAQQFPDLHSELNLSSLELGDSALYFCASSVGQGTSYEQYFGPGTRLTVT.